Listed below are T cell receptor beta chains from one sample, sequenced in a study of blood T cell repertoires in COVID-19. Assay used: immunoSEQ multiplex PCR; TCRdb lists only in-frame clones, some missing. The table shows more than 250,000 clones, with 88% occurring only once. The sequencing sample was made of PBMCs or T cells enriched from blood (not recorded which). All receptors come from a woman between 35 and 50 years old with acute COVID-19. CDR3s include the opening cysteine and the closing phenylalanine or tryptophan. A D gene is named only where the DNA matches it firmly. Not every row has a clone size; where given, it reads once, few, many or a size class.

V gene,clone size,D gene,J gene,CDR3 protein,CDR3 DNA
TRBV4-1,once,TRBD1,TRBJ1-5,CASSRGQEGGQPQHF,TGCGCCAGCAGCCGGGGACAGGAGGGCGGTCAGCCCCAGCATTTT
TRBV2,NA,TRBD2,TRBJ2-3,CASSGTSGSTDTQYF,TGTGCCAGCAGTGGTACTAGCGGCTCCACAGATACGCAGTATTTT
TRBV27,NA,TRBD1,TRBJ1-2,CASTTNGGDRGYGYTF,TGTGCCAGCACCACCAATGGTGGGGACAGGGGGTATGGCTACACCTTC
TRBV18,NA,TRBD1,TRBJ1-5,CASSPQGGSNQPQHF,TGTGCCAGCTCACCGCAGGGGGGTAGCAATCAGCCCCAGCATTTT
TRBV6-5,NA,NA,TRBJ1-2,CASTGGPGLPGYTF,TGTGCCAGCACTGGCGGTCCGGGACTACCCGGCTACACCTTC
TRBV3-1/TRBV3-2,NA,NA,TRBJ2-1,CASSQNRDFSYNEQFF,TGTGCCAGCAGCCAGAACCGGGACTTCTCCTACAATGAGCAGTTCTTC
TRBV7-9,NA,TRBD2,TRBJ2-6,CASSLSRASGIAGANVLTF,TGTGCCAGCAGCTTATCGCGCGCTAGCGGGATCGCTGGGGCCAACGTCCTGACTTTC
TRBV29-1,NA,TRBD2,TRBJ2-1,CSVEIPSGRHLYNEQFF,TGCAGCGTTGAAATTCCTAGCGGGAGGCACCTCTACAATGAGCAGTTCTTC
TRBV30,NA,NA,TRBJ2-1,CAWRLARFDEQFF,TGTGCCTGGAGGCTAGCTAGGTTTGATGAGCAGTTCTTC
TRBV5-1,NA,TRBD1,TRBJ2-7,CASRLGTGQNYEQYF,TGCGCCAGCAGATTGGGGACAGGCCAGAACTACGAGCAGTACTTC
TRBV9,NA,TRBD2,TRBJ2-5,CASNPGGGETQYF,TGTGCCAGCAATCCGGGAGGTGGGGAGACCCAGTACTTC
TRBV7-8,NA,NA,TRBJ1-2,CASSPRWRVNGYTF,TGTGCCAGCAGCCCTCGGTGGAGAGTTAATGGCTACACCTTC
TRBV30,NA,TRBD1,TRBJ1-4,CAWRRTGGFEKLFF,TGTGCCTGGCGTCGGACAGGGGGCTTCGAAAAACTGTTTTTT
TRBV12-3/TRBV12-4,NA,NA,TRBJ1-1,CASSFEGPEAFF,TGTGCCAGCAGTTTTGAGGGCCCTGAAGCTTTCTTT
TRBV2,NA,TRBD2,TRBJ2-5,CASSERVRGRGQETQYF,TGTGCCAGCAGTGAAAGGGTCCGTGGGCGGGGGCAAGAGACCCAGTACTTC
TRBV2,once,TRBD1,TRBJ2-7,CASRSPMDRGGEQYF,TGTGCCAGCAGGTCCCCAATGGACAGGGGAGGCGAGCAGTACTTC
TRBV20-1,NA,TRBD1,TRBJ2-7,CSASGRGSYEQYF,TGCAGTGCTAGTGGCAGGGGGTCCTACGAGCAGTACTTC
TRBV6-2/TRBV6-3,NA,TRBD2,TRBJ2-5,CASSRLAEETQYF,TGTGCCAGCAGTCGACTAGCGGAGGAGACCCAGTACTTC
TRBV28,NA,NA,TRBJ2-3,CASTMAGFYTDTQYF,TGTGCCAGCACCATGGCGGGATTCTACACAGATACGCAGTATTTT
TRBV6-5,NA,NA,TRBJ2-5,CASSWSRNSQETQYF,TGTGCCAGCAGTTGGTCCAGGAATTCCCAAGAGACCCAGTACTTC
TRBV7-2,NA,NA,TRBJ2-1,CASSFEGSSYNEQFF,TGTGCCAGCAGCTTCGAGGGAAGCTCCTACAATGAGCAGTTCTTC
TRBV18,NA,NA,TRBJ1-4,CASSPMAVGRTGGNEKLFF,TGTGCCAGCTCACCAATGGCCGTCGGGCGAACGGGGGGCAATGAAAAACTGTTTTTT
TRBV5-6,few,TRBD2,TRBJ2-7,CASSLARLAGERYEQYF,TGTGCCAGCAGCTTGGCCAGACTAGCGGGAGAGAGATACGAGCAGTACTTC
TRBV9,NA,TRBD1,TRBJ1-3,CASSVVGQGNSGNTIYF,TGTGCCAGCAGCGTAGTCGGACAGGGGAATTCCGGAAACACCATATATTTT
TRBV19,NA,TRBD2,TRBJ2-3,CASSMGLAGVDTQYF,TGTGCCAGTAGTATGGGACTAGCGGGAGTAGATACGCAGTATTTT
TRBV19,NA,TRBD1,TRBJ1-2,CASSPRDRGGYTF,TGTGCCAGTAGTCCCCGGGACAGAGGTGGCTACACCTTC
TRBV24-1,once,TRBD1,TRBJ1-4,CATSEGQVNEKLFF,TGTGCCACCAGTGAGGGACAGGTTAATGAAAAACTGTTTTTT
TRBV10-3,NA,TRBD1,TRBJ2-4,CAISEPLGTGKNIQYF,TGTGCCATCAGTGAGCCCCTCGGGACAGGCAAAAACATTCAGTACTTC
TRBV6-2/TRBV6-3,NA,NA,TRBJ1-4,CASSRQRRMPWEKLFF,TGTGCCAGCAGTAGACAGCGAAGAATGCCCTGGGAAAAACTGTTTTTT
TRBV24-1,NA,TRBD1,TRBJ1-5,CATSDSGTGFQPQHF,TGTGCCACCAGTGACTCCGGGACAGGGTTTCAGCCCCAGCATTTT
TRBV12-3/TRBV12-4,NA,NA,TRBJ1-2,CASRRDSNYGYTF,TGTGCCAGCCGCAGGGACTCTAACTATGGCTACACCTTC
TRBV28,NA,TRBD1,TRBJ1-1,CASSELTGATEAFF,TGTGCCAGCAGTGAACTGACAGGGGCAACTGAAGCTTTCTTT
TRBV28,few,NA,TRBJ1-6,CATQNIGNSPLHF,TGTGCCACCCAGAATATTGGTAATTCACCCCTCCACTTT
TRBV6-5,NA,TRBD1,TRBJ2-7,CASINSPGQGTEQYF,TGTGCCAGCATCAATTCCCCGGGACAGGGAACCGAGCAGTACTTC
TRBV19,NA,TRBD2,TRBJ2-5,CASSTWTSSGQETQYF,TGTGCCAGTAGTACTTGGACTAGTTCCGGGCAAGAGACCCAGTACTTC
TRBV18,NA,NA,TRBJ2-5,CASSPGGSNRRETQYF,TGTGCCAGCTCACCTGGAGGGTCGAATCGACGAGAGACCCAGTACTTC
TRBV11-2,NA,TRBD1,TRBJ1-3,CASSSGQGYTIYF,TGTGCCAGCAGCTCGGGACAGGGATACACCATATATTTT
TRBV30,NA,TRBD2,TRBJ2-1,CAWSLSGGGEQFF,TGTGCCTGGAGCCTCTCGGGGGGTGGTGAGCAGTTCTTC
TRBV4-3,NA,NA,TRBJ1-1,CASSRIYAGDNTEAFF,TGCGCCAGCAGCCGAATATATGCGGGGGATAACACTGAAGCTTTCTTT
TRBV7-9,NA,NA,TRBJ2-1,CASSLVSGNERFF,TGTGCCAGCAGCTTAGTGTCGGGTAATGAGCGGTTCTTC
TRBV19,once,NA,TRBJ1-5,CASGPGLFNQPQHF,TGTGCCAGTGGCCCTGGACTGTTCAATCAGCCCCAGCATTTT
TRBV19,NA,NA,TRBJ1-5,CASYSPGGLPNQPQHF,TGTGCCAGCTACTCCCCAGGAGGGCTCCCCAATCAGCCCCAGCATTTT
TRBV30,NA,NA,TRBJ1-2,CAGRGNYGYTF,TGTGCCGGGCGAGGGAACTATGGCTACACCTTC